These T cell receptor beta chains were read from a single sample in a study of cytomegalovirus exposure and HLA in healthy donors. Using immunoSEQ multiplex PCR, the repertoire was profiled, and TCRdb retains in-frame clones only, with some absent. The table records roughly 300,000 clones, about nine tenths of them present only once. The sample consisted of PBMCs. The receptors were gathered from a man in his forties or fifties in good health and CMV-seropositive. The CDR3 runs from the conserved cysteine through the conserved F or W. The D gene is left open where the match is weak. Clone size is stated in some rows and not others, as once, few, many or a class when expanded.

>TRBV12-2|NA|NA|TRBJ2-5|15
CASRSMAGRAETQYF
TGTGCAAGTCGCAGCATGGCGGGGAGGGCGGAGACCCAGTACTTC
>TRBV6-5|NA|NA|TRBJ2-7|14
CASSYSQGPYEQYF
TGTGCCAGCAGTTACTCACAGGGCCCCTACGAGCAGTACTTC
>TRBV28|TRBD1|NA|TRBJ2-3|19
CASSPMWDRERGRTDTQYF
TGTGCCAGCAGTCCGATGTGGGACAGGGAAAGGGGTCGGACAGATACGCAGTATTTT
>TRBV7-7|NA|NA|TRBJ2-2|13
CASSEQVAGELFF
TGTGCTAGCAGTGAACAAGTGGCAGGGGAGCTGTTTTTT
>TRBV7-9|NA|NA|TRBJ2-7|14
CSSSRVQTDYEQYF
TGTTCCAGCAGCCGAGTCCAGACAGACTACGAGCAGTACTTC
>TRBV20-1|NA|NA|TRBJ1-5|11
CSATADQPQHF
TGCAGTGCCACGGCGGATCAGCCCCAGCATTTT
>TRBV4-3|NA|few|TRBJ2-7|15
CASSSEDKSSYEQYF
TGCGCCAGCAGCTCCGAGGACAAGTCGTCCTACGAGCAGTACTTC
>TRBV28|NA|NA|TRBJ2-1|13
CASSLNQYNEQFF
TGTGCCAGCAGTTTAAATCAATACAATGAGCAGTTCTTC
>TRBV4-1|TRBD1|NA|TRBJ1-2|16
CASSQDRTGEWYGYTF
TGCGCCAGCAGCCAAGATCGAACAGGGGAATGGTATGGCTACACCTTC
>TRBV5-8|TRBD1|once|TRBJ2-3|16
CASRQGARSFTDTQYF
TGTGCCAGCAGACAGGGGGCGCGTAGTTTTACAGATACGCAGTATTTT
>TRBV28|NA|NA|TRBJ1-2|13
CASSLTENYGYTF
TGTGCCAGCAGTTTGACAGAAAACTATGGCTACACCTTC
>TRBV28|NA|NA|TRBJ2-1|13
CASSLSGGNEQFF
TGTGCCAGCAGTTTATCCGGAGGGAATGAGCAGTTCTTC
>TRBV28|TRBD1|NA|TRBJ1-2|16
CASSLGGGQGYYGYTF
TGTGCCAGCAGTTTAGGCGGAGGACAGGGGTACTATGGCTACACCTTC
>TRBV7-2|TRBD2|NA|TRBJ2-7|15
CASSVERGLSYEQYF
TGTGCCAGCAGCGTAGAGCGGGGTCTCTCCTACGAGCAGTACTTC
>TRBV5-1|NA|NA|TRBJ1-2|16
CASSLVVADRGYGYTF
TGCGCCAGCAGCTTGGTTGTGGCAGATCGCGGCTATGGCTACACCTTC
>TRBV7-9|TRBD1|NA|TRBJ1-5|16
CASSLGGQGAGQPQHF
TGTGCCAGCAGCTTAGGGGGACAGGGGGCCGGTCAGCCCCAGCATTTT
>TRBV19|TRBD1|few|TRBJ1-1|12
CATRTGDTEAFF
TGTGCCACAAGAACAGGGGACACTGAAGCTTTCTTT
>TRBV6-5|NA|NA|TRBJ2-7|14
CASSEIPGVYEQYF
TGTGCCAGCAGTGAAATACCGGGAGTCTACGAGCAGTACTTC
>TRBV4-1|NA|NA|TRBJ1-1|13
CASMNSWNTEAFF
TGCGCCAGCATGAACAGTTGGAACACTGAAGCTTTCTTT
>TRBV18|NA|NA|TRBJ2-1|16
CASSPSGGASYNEQFF
TGTGCCAGCTCACCTTCAGGCGGGGCATCCTACAATGAGCAGTTCTTC
>TRBV29-1|NA|NA|TRBJ1-1|13
CSVEDPGGTEAFF
TGCAGCGTTGAGGACCCCGGGGGCACTGAAGCTTTCTTT
>TRBV7-2|TRBD2|NA|TRBJ2-7|14
CASTQSREGYEQYF
TGTGCCAGCACCCAGTCACGGGAGGGCTACGAGCAGTACTTC
>TRBV2|TRBD2|NA|TRBJ2-2|15
CASRVLAGDAGELFF
TGTGCCAGCAGAGTACTAGCGGGAGATGCCGGGGAGCTGTTTTTT
>TRBV7-9|NA|NA|TRBJ1-1|14
CASSPGRINTEAFF
TGTGCCAGCAGCCCCGGGAGGATTAACACTGAAGCTTTCTTT
>TRBV6-6|NA|NA|TRBJ2-7|15
CASSLSGSSSYEQYF
TGTGCCAGCAGTTTGTCGGGGTCTAGCTCCTACGAGCAGTACTTC
>TRBV25-1|NA|NA|TRBJ2-1|17
CASSDSDSFGRYNEQFF
TGTGCCAGCAGTGACTCGGACAGTTTCGGTCGCTACAATGAGCAGTTCTTC
>TRBV5-1|TRBD2|NA|TRBJ2-3|19
CASSSSTGTSRPPSDTQYF
TGCGCCAGCAGCTCATCAACCGGGACTAGTAGGCCCCCTTCAGATACGCAGTATTTT
>TRBV7-2|TRBD2|NA|TRBJ2-7|15
CASSLGPSGSYEQYF
TGTGCCAGCAGCTTAGGTCCTAGCGGGAGCTACGAGCAGTACTTC
>TRBV25-1|TRBD1|NA|TRBJ1-2|13
CASSGQGSYGYTF
TGTGCCAGCAGTGGACAGGGAAGCTATGGCTACACCTTC
>TRBV4-1|TRBD2|NA|TRBJ2-3|18
CASRQAGTSDQKRDTQYF
TGCGCCAGCAGACAAGCCGGGACTAGCGACCAAAAGAGGGATACGCAGTATTTT
>TRBV27|TRBD2|NA|TRBJ2-1|13
CASQASGFLEQFF
TGTGCCAGCCAGGCTAGCGGTTTCCTTGAGCAGTTCTTC
>TRBV29-1|NA|NA|TRBJ2-1|16
CSVLPAIRRGYNEQFF
TGCAGCGTGTTACCAGCGATCAGAAGGGGCTACAATGAGCAGTTCTTC
>TRBV7-9|NA|NA|TRBJ2-7|12
CSSSPLHSEQYF
TGTTCCAGCAGCCCCCTCCATAGTGAGCAGTACTTC
>TRBV25-1|TRBD2|NA|TRBJ2-3|16
CASSFSGRGSGDTQYF
TGTGCCAGCAGCTTTTCAGGGCGGGGGAGTGGAGATACGCAGTATTTT
>TRBV10-3|TRBD1|once|TRBJ1-5|14
CAIRSGTGDQPQHF
TGTGCCATCAGGTCCGGGACAGGGGATCAGCCCCAGCATTTT
>TRBV4-3|NA|once|TRBJ2-7|15
CASSQGSGGWYEQYF
TGCGCCAGCAGCCAAGGGTCAGGGGGGTGGTACGAGCAGTACTTC
>TRBV11-2|NA|NA|TRBJ1-2|15
CASSPSFGDNYGYTF
TGTGCCAGCAGCCCTTCGTTCGGGGATAACTATGGCTACACCTTC
>TRBV19|TRBD2|NA|TRBJ2-1|15
CASIGWTSGFYEQFF
TGTGCCAGTATTGGGTGGACTAGCGGGTTCTATGAGCAGTTCTTC
>TRBV29-1|TRBD1|NA|TRBJ2-5|14
CSAEDRTYQETQYF
TGCAGCGCCGAGGACAGGACCTACCAAGAGACCCAGTACTTC
>TRBV9|TRBD1|NA|TRBJ2-7|15
CASSAGTGPAYEQYF
TGTGCCAGCAGCGCTGGGACAGGGCCCGCCTACGAGCAGTACTTC
>TRBV7-3|TRBD1|NA|TRBJ2-1|16
CASSLFGTGRNNEQFF
TGTGCCAGCAGCTTATTCGGGACAGGAAGAAACAATGAGCAGTTCTTC